Each of the 15 T cell receptor beta chains below was sequenced from the same sample in a study of CD8+CD57+ T cells in acquired aplastic anemia. Using genomic DNA as the template, TCR beta VDJ and CDR3 profiling was carried out. TCRdb re-derived calls from the reads in MiXCR, one entry per CDR3 protein. Among roughly 190,000 distinct CDR3 sequences listed, 50% to 55% were seen once. Sequenced material: sorted CD4+, CD8+, or CD8+CD57+ T cells (not recorded which) from PBMCs. Receptors originate from a human donor in good health, serving as a control.

This clonotype has just a few counts. The V and J genes are TRBV7-8 and TRBJ2-7, with 9 bases identical to TRBD2. The CDR3 extends over 14 amino acids. Trimming took 0 bases from V and 6 from J; bases not matched to a gene: 3. CDR1 and CDR2 (germline): SGHVS, FQNEAQ. The CDR3 bases are TGTGCCAGCAGCTTAGCTGCGGGAGGGAGCGAGCAGTACTTC. This codes for CASSLAAGGSEQYF.

This chain uses TRBV7-8 with TRBJ2-7; D is unclear. With 0 bases removed from V and 1 base from J, the gap between germline ends came to 10 bases. CDR3 length equals 15 residues. Germline V gives CDR1 SGHVS, CDR2 FQNEAQ. Here the CDR3 reads CASSLATPLSYEQYF. The CDR3 DNA reads TGTGCCAGCAGCTTAGCTACCCCATTATCCTACGAGCAGTACTTC.

This clonotype showed up many times. The rearrangement uses TRBV20-1 and TRBJ2-3; no reliable D call. Trimming removed 5 bases at V and 2 bases at J, with 8 bases between. This CDR3 comprises 12 residues. Germline values: CDR1 DFQATT, CDR2 SNEGSKA (reference sequence). The CDR3 DNA reads as TGCAGTGCTCCGGGCATCACAGATACGCAGTATTTT. Protein sequence: CSAPGITDTQYF.

The chain links TRBV15 to TRBJ2-3, with D maybe TRBD1 (6 bases). The germline CDR1 and CDR2 sequences are LNHNV and YYDKDF (reference sequence). The V end was cut by 1 base, the J end by 0 bases, with 17 bases between. The CDR3 spans 18 residues. Here the CDR3 DNA reads TGTGCCACCAGCAGAGCCAGCACAAGGACAGCGAGCACAGATACGCAGTATTTT. Encoded protein: CATSRASTRTASTDTQYF.

In this sample, this clonotype turned up many times. The CDR3 sequence is CASSPISGGSYEQYF. Written as DNA, the CDR3 is TGTGCCAGCAGTCCTATCTCGGGGGGGAGCTACGAGCAGTACTTC. The chain is built from TRBV6-5 and TRBJ2-7, with 8 bases aligning to TRBD2. This CDR3 contains 15 residues. The trim removed 5 bases at V and 3 bases at J, leaving 9 bases unmatched. Germline V gene sequence: CDR1 MNHEY, CDR2 SVGAGI.

In this sample, this clonotype turned up many times. This chain uses TRBV24-1 with TRBJ2-2; possible D gene TRBD2, 6 bases. The CDR3 totals 16 residues. Germline CDR1 KGHDR, CDR2 SFDVKD. V lost 5 bases and J 1 base, leaving 13 bases between the germline ends. The CDR3 bases are TGTGCCACCAGTGGGGCGGGGTCTATGAACACCGGGGAGCTGTTTTTT. It is translated as CATSGAGSMNTGELFF.

This chain uses TRBV20-1 with TRBJ1-2; possibly TRBD1 for D (6 bases). The CDR3 spans 14 residues. V gave up 6 bases and J gave up 4 bases, with 18 bases separating them. Germline V gene sequence: CDR1 DFQATT, CDR2 SNEGSKA (reference sequence). Here the CDR3 reads CSASSWGHIYGYTF. Written as DNA, the CDR3 is TGCAGTGCCAGTAGTTGGGGACACATCTATGGCTACACCTTC.

This sequence joins TRBV7-6 and TRBJ2-1; TRBD2 aligns across 7 bases. This CDR3 contains 16 residues. The ends lost 6 bases at V and 6 bases at J; junction bases unmatched: 14. Per the germline V gene, CDR1 is SGHVS and CDR2 is FNYEAQ. The CDR3 sequence: CASRFGGTTGGNEQFF. The CDR3 coding sequence is TGTGCCAGCAGGTTCGGGGGGACCACGGGGGGCAATGAGCAGTTCTTC.

This clonotype was seen at least ten times. This chain connects TRBV6-5 to TRBJ2-2; D not resolved. The germline gives CDR1 MNHEY, CDR2 SVGAGI. This CDR3 has 14 residues. Trimming pared 0 bases from V and 5 bases from J, leaving 7 bases between. The CDR3 reads CASSYSSATGELFF. The CDR3 coding sequence is TGTGCCAGCAGTTACTCTTCCGCAACCGGGGAGCTGTTTTTT.

This clonotype has ten or more counts. The chain uses TRBV4-3 and TRBJ2-3; 7 nucleotides line up with TRBD2. This CDR3 is built from 12 residues. Germline values: CDR1 LGHNA, CDR2 YSLEER. Trimming at V came to 5 bases and at J to 6 bases, leaving 2 bases not matched to a gene. In DNA form, the CDR3 reads TGCGCCAGCAGCTCTAGCGGCGATACGCAGTATTTT. This sequence encodes CASSSSGDTQYF.

The sample holds many counts of this clonotype. The V gene is TRBV12-3 or TRBV12-4, the J gene TRBJ1-6; D gene ambiguous. With 3 bases removed from V and 0 bases from J, the gap between germline ends came to 6 bases. CDR3 length: 15 amino acids. Here the CDR3 reads CASSFDRSYNSPLHF. The CDR3 region has the DNA TGTGCCAGCAGTTTCGACCGCTCCTATAATTCACCCCTCCACTTT.

This chain joins TRBV2 and TRBJ1-5; D gene ambiguous. Germline assignment: CDR1 SNHLY and CDR2 FYNNEI. Trimming pared 3 bases from V and 7 bases from J, leaving 7 bases between. This CDR3 is 12 amino acids long. This chain's CDR3 is CASSDGPQPQHF. The DNA for the CDR3 is TGTGCCAGCAGTGATGGTCCCCAGCCCCAGCATTTT.

The count of this clonotype is one. With a much larger clone just one base away, this may be a read error. The chain carries TRBV28 and TRBJ2-7, with D tentatively TRBD2 (6 bases). Trimming took off 7 bases at V and 3 bases at J, with 16 bases between the two ends. CDR3 length: 14 residues. In germline, CDR1 is MDHEN, CDR2 SYDVKM. The CDR3 DNA sequence: TGTGCCAGCACCCCGTGGGGGGACCTCTACGAGCAGTACTTC. Its protein product is CASTPWGDLYEQYF. The full variable domain, in which reference TRBV28 and TRBJ2-7 provide the parts outside the CDR3, is DVKVTQSSRYLVKRTGEKVFLECVQDMDHENMFWYRQDPGLGLRLIYFSYDVKMKEKGDIPEGYSVSREKKERFSLILESASTNQTSMYLCASTPWGDLYEQYFGPGTRLTVT.

This rearrangement joins TRBV10-2 to TRBJ2-2, with 8 bases identical to TRBD1. V trimming: 8 bases; J trimming: 4 bases; junction bases outside the gene matches: 6. The germline V gene encodes CDR1 WSHSY and CDR2 SAAADI. The CDR3 extends over 14 amino acids. CDR3 amino acids: CASDGQGSTGELFF. The CDR3 nucleotides read TGCGCCAGCGATGGACAGGGCAGCACCGGGGAGCTGTTTTTT.

J is TRBJ2-3 and V is TRBV11-3; D might be TRBD1 (5 bases). The CDR3 consists of 16 residues. Deletions cut 9 bases from V and 3 bases from J, with 22 bases between. CDR1 SGHNT and CDR2 YENEEA come from the germline V gene. The CDR3 coding sequence is TGTGCCAGTAGTCCAATGCAGGGTAGGAGTACAGATACGCAGTATTTT. Amino acid sequence: CASSPMQGRSTDTQYF.